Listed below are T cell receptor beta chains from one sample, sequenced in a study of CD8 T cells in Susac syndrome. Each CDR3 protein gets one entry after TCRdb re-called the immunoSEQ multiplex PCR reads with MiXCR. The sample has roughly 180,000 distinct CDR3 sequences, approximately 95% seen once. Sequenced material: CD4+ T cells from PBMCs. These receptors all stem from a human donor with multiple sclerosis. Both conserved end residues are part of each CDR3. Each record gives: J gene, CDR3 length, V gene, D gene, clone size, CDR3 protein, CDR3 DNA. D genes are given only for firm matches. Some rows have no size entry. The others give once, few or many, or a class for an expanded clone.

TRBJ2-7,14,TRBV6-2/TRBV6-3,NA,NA,CASRNYKVAYEQYF,TGTGCCAGCAGGAACTACAAGGTAGCCTACGAGCAGTACTTC
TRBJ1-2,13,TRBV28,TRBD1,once,CASQGVTGGGYTF,TGTGCCAGCCAGGGGGTTACCGGAGGAGGCTACACCTTC
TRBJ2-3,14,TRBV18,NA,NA,CASSPPGATDTQYF,TGTGCCAGCTCACCACCCGGGGCCACAGATACGCAGTATTTT
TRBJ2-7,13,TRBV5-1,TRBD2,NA,CASRTSDYYEQYF,TGCGCCAGCCGGACTAGCGACTACTACGAGCAGTACTTC
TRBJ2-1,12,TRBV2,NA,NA,CASTLGQTEQFF,TGTGCCAGCACCCTTGGACAGACTGAGCAGTTCTTC
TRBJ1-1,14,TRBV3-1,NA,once,CASSQDWFGPEAFF,TGTGCCAGCAGCCAAGATTGGTTCGGTCCTGAAGCTTTCTTT
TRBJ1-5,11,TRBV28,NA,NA,CASSGQRPQHF,TGTGCCAGCAGCGGGCAACGGCCCCAGCATTTT
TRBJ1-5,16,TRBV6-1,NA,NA,CASSELWGEVSQPQHF,TGTGCCAGCAGTGAATTATGGGGGGAAGTGAGTCAGCCCCAGCATTTT
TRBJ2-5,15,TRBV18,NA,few,CASSPPNPQVGTQYF,TGTGCCAGCTCGCCACCGAACCCCCAGGTCGGGACCCAGTACTTC
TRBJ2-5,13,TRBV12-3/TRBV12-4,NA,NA,CASSLMGQETQYF,TGTGCCAGCAGTTTAATGGGCCAAGAGACCCAGTACTTC
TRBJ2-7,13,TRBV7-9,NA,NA,CASRVAPGYEQYF,TGTGCCAGCAGGGTAGCGCCCGGGTACGAGCAGTACTTC
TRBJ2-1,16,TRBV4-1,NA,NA,CASSQEAHILADEQFF,TGCGCCAGCAGCCAAGAGGCCCATATACTAGCCGATGAGCAGTTCTTC
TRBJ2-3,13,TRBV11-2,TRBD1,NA,CASSFQGADTQYF,TGTGCCAGCAGCTTTCAGGGGGCAGATACGCAGTATTTT
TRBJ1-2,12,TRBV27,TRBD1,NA,CASSSGQGSYTF,TGTGCCAGCAGTTCCGGACAGGGGAGCTACACCTTC
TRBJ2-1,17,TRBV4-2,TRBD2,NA,CASSQDGVAGADNEQFF,TGTGCCAGCAGCCAAGATGGTGTAGCGGGGGCCGACAATGAGCAGTTCTTC
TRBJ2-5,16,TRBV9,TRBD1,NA,CASSVGQGSRLETQYF,TGTGCCAGCAGCGTTGGACAGGGGTCAAGGTTGGAGACCCAGTACTTC
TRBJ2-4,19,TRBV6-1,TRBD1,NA,CASCRDSLGSRRNKNIQYF,TGTGCCAGTTGCAGGGACAGCCTGGGGAGCCGACGTAACAAAAACATTCAGTACTTC
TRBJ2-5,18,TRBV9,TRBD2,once,CASSGWTSGRLGQETQYF,TGTGCCAGCAGCGGTTGGACTAGCGGGAGGTTAGGACAAGAGACCCAGTACTTC
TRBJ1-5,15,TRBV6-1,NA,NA,CASSEGDRPDQPQHF,TGTGCCAGCAGTGAAGGAGACAGACCCGACCAGCCCCAGCATTTT
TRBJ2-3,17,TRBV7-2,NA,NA,CASSLRAISPRGDTQYF,TGTGCCAGCAGCTTACGGGCAATAAGCCCCCGGGGAGATACGCAGTATTTT
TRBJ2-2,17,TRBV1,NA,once,CTSSLQAGEANTGELFF,TGCACCAGCAGCCTACAAGCGGGGGAGGCGAACACCGGGGAGCTGTTTTTT
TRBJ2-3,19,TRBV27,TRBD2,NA,CASSPVSSGVGFYFDTQYF,TGTGCCAGCAGCCCGGTGTCCAGCGGGGTAGGGTTCTATTTCGATACGCAGTATTTT
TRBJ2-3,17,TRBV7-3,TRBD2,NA,CASSRSGTTPSTDTQYF,TGTGCCAGCAGCCGAAGTGGGACTACCCCTAGCACAGATACGCAGTATTTT
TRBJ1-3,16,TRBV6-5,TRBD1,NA,CASSYSGTGTGNTIYF,TGTGCCAGCAGTTACTCGGGGACAGGGACTGGAAACACCATATATTTT
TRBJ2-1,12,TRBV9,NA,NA,CASSATRNEQFF,TGTGCCAGCAGCGCAACCAGAAATGAGCAGTTCTTC
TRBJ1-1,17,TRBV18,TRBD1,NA,CASSPQVLDRGNTEAFF,TGTGCCAGCTCACCCCAGGTATTGGACAGGGGGAACACTGAAGCTTTCTTT
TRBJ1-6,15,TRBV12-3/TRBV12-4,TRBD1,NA,CASSLEQGAGTPLHF,TGTGCCAGCAGTTTAGAGCAGGGGGCGGGAACGCCCCTCCACTTT
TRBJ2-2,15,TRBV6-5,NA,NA,CASSYRQPNTGELFF,TGTGCCAGCAGTTATCGGCAACCGAACACCGGGGAGCTGTTTTTT
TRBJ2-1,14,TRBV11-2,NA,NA,CASSSRGLYNEQFF,TGTGCCAGCAGCTCCAGGGGTCTCTACAATGAGCAGTTCTTC
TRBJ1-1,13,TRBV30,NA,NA,CAWGITGSTEAFF,TGTGCCTGGGGAATTACAGGGAGCACTGAAGCTTTCTTT
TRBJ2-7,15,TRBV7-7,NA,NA,CASSLAMGLEYEQYF,TGTGCTAGCAGCTTAGCGATGGGGCTCGAGTACGAGCAGTACTTC
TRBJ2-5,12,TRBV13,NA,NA,CASSLKGETQYF,TGTGCCAGCAGCTTAAAGGGGGAGACCCAGTACTTC
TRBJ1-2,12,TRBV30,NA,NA,CAWTPGGPGYTF,TGTGCCTGGACCCCGGGGGGGCCTGGCTACACCTTC
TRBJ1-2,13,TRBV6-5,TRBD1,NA,CASRGDRGHGYTF,TGTGCCAGCAGGGGGGACAGGGGGCATGGCTACACCTTC
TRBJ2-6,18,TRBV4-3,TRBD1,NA,CASSQKGAGGSGANVLTF,TGCGCCAGCAGCCAAAAAGGGGCAGGGGGCTCTGGGGCCAACGTCCTGACTTTC
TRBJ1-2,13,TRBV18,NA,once,CASSPPGEGGYTF,TGTGCCAGCTCACCACCTGGGGAAGGAGGCTACACCTTC
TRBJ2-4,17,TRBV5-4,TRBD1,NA,CASSLGTGALAKNIQYF,TGTGCCAGCAGCTTAGGGACAGGGGCCCTAGCCAAAAACATTCAGTACTTC
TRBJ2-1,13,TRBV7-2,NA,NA,CASSPMRTDEQFF,TGTGCCAGCAGCCCGATGAGAACGGATGAGCAGTTCTTC
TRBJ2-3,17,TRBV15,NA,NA,CATSSGRSGASTDTQYF,TGTGCCACCAGCAGCGGCCGTTCTGGCGCGAGCACAGATACGCAGTATTTT
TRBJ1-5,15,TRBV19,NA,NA,CASSIDPGFNQPQHF,TGTGCCAGTAGTATTGACCCTGGTTTCAATCAGCCCCAGCATTTT
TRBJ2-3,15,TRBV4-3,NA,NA,CASSQSSPYTDTQYF,TGCGCCAGCAGCCAATCAAGCCCATACACAGATACGCAGTATTTT
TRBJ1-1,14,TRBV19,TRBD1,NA,CASSLDRGPSEAFF,TGTGCCAGTAGTCTGGACAGGGGGCCATCTGAAGCTTTCTTT
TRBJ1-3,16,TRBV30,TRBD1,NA,CAWSVRGPSSGNTIYF,TGTGCCTGGAGTGTAAGGGGGCCGAGCTCTGGAAACACCATATATTTT
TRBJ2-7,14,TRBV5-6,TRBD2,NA,CASSSLAETYEQYF,TGTGCCAGCAGCTCACTAGCGGAAACCTACGAGCAGTACTTC
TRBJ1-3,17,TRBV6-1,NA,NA,CASSPYSLGSSGNTIYF,TGTGCCAGCAGCCCCTATTCCCTCGGCTCGTCGGGAAACACCATATATTTT
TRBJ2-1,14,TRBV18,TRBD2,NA,CASSPPSGAGEQFF,TGTGCCAGCTCACCACCGAGCGGAGCGGGGGAGCAGTTCTTC
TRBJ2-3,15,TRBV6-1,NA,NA,CASTRPAGSTDTQYF,TGTGCCAGCACCCGGCCAGCGGGTAGCACAGATACGCAGTATTTT
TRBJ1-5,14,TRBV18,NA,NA,CASSPAGARQPQHF,TGTGCCAGCTCCCCCGCAGGGGCGCGTCAGCCCCAGCATTTT
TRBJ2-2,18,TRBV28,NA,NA,CASSSYRWGQQNTGELFF,TGTGCCAGCAGTTCTTACCGGTGGGGTCAACAGAACACCGGGGAGCTGTTTTTT
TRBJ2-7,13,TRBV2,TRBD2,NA,CASNPSGRAEQYF,TGTGCCAGCAATCCTAGCGGGAGGGCAGAGCAGTACTTC
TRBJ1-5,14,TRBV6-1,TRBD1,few,CASRSTGVNQPQHF,TGTGCCAGCAGGAGCACAGGGGTAAATCAGCCCCAGCATTTT
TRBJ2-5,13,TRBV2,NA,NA,CASSQGTWETQYF,TGTGCCAGCAGCCAAGGCACCTGGGAGACCCAGTACTTC
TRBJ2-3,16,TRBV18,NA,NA,CASSPLEAPYTDTQYF,TGTGCCAGCTCCCCTCTTGAAGCGCCCTACACAGATACGCAGTATTTT
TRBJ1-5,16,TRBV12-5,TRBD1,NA,CASGLVQGASDQPQHF,TGTGCTAGTGGTTTGGTACAGGGGGCATCGGATCAGCCCCAGCATTTT
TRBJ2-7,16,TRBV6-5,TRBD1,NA,CASSYSTGGDTYEQYF,TGTGCCAGCAGTTACTCGACAGGGGGCGACACCTACGAGCAGTACTTC
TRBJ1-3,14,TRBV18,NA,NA,CASSPDSFGNTIYF,TGTGCCAGCTCACCGGACAGCTTCGGAAACACCATATATTTT
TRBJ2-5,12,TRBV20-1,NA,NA,CSARAGRETQYF,TGCAGTGCTAGGGCAGGCCGGGAGACCCAGTACTTC